The T cell receptor beta chain described here comes from a study of blood T cell repertoires in COVID-19. Turning to the study itself: T cells, B-cell-depleted T cells, or PBMCs provided the cDNA or gDNA that served as material.

The CDR3 runs to 14 residues. CDR1 is MNHEY, CDR2 SMNVEV, per germline (reference sequence). Trimming shortened V by 4 bases and J by 0 bases, and 7 bases separated the two germline ends. Recruits, aged about 18 to 95 years, lived in 20 to 30 US areas. Study processing details: Cell counts per sample came from amplifying reference gene primers. Generated by immunoSEQ multiplex PCR, the TCRdb table keeps only in-frame clones and is missing some. V and J calls and clone size are as listed in that table; D and trimming were resolved from the DNA. The table includes about 210,000 clones, approximately 81% detected once.

The receptor comes from a woman in her fifties or sixties with acute COVID-19. V usage is TRBV27 and J usage is TRBJ1-5; D is uncertain. Sequencing used PBMCs or T cells enriched from blood (not recorded which). CDR3 in amino acids: CASSSGVSNQPQHF. In nucleotides, the CDR3 is TGTGCCAGCAGTTCCGGGGTTAGCAATCAGCCCCAGCATTTT.